These 5 T cell receptor beta chains originate from one sample sequenced in a study of metastatic and nonmetastatic thyroid tumors. TCRdb re-called the PCR reads through MiXCR. This sample has some 19,000 clones; around 21% occur once, and the top ten carry around a quarter. No treatment of any kind had been given to any patient before thyroid surgery. The sequencing sample was made of blood. The receptors originated from a female donor with papillary thyroid cancer or a benign thyroid nodule (not recorded which). Some clones in this sample may be carry-over from other donors' samples.

This clone was observed many times. The chain joins TRBV2 to TRBJ1-5; D is ambiguous. CDR3 length: 13 residues. The germline CDR1 and CDR2 sequences are SNHLY and FYNNEI. V dropped 11 bases and J dropped 0 bases, with 11 bases sitting between them. CDR3 nucleotides: TGTGCCGTATCTAGTTATAGCAATCAGCCCCAGCATTTT. It translates to CAVSSYSNQPQHF. Full variable domain (remainder filled in from reference TRBV2 and TRBJ1-5): EPEVTQTPSHQVTQMGQEVILRCVPISNHLYFYWYRQILGQKVEFLVSFYNNEISEKSEIFDDQFSVERPDGSNFTLKIRSTKLEDSAMYFCAVSSYSNQPQHFGDGTRLSIL.

This clone was recorded many times. Other DNA sequences in the same sample also yield this CDR3. The genes are TRBV7-6 and TRBJ1-4; no reliable D call. CDR3 length: 15 residues. Trimming left V 1 base short and J 3 bases short, with 9 bases between. CDR1 and CDR2 (germline): SGHVS, FNYEAQ. CDR3 residues: CASSLEPASNEKLFF. The CDR3 nucleotides are TGTGCCAGCAGCTTAGAGCCGGCCTCTAATGAAAAACTGTTTTTT.

The chain is built from TRBV20-1 and TRBJ2-1; 10 bases match TRBD2. This CDR3 is built from 14 residues. Germline CDR1 DFQATT, CDR2 SNEGSKA (reference sequence). The J segment lost 9 bases and the V segment lost 8 bases, leaving 13 bases of the junction unmatched. The CDR3 loop is CSLSGLAGVAEQFF. The CDR3 DNA follows: TGCAGTCTCAGTGGTCTAGCGGGAGTGGCTGAGCAGTTCTTC.

The chain has TRBV4-1 and TRBJ1-6, with a weak D call TRBD1 (5 bases). Trimming stripped 1 base from V and 11 bases from J, with 12 bases between. The CDR3 is 14 amino acids. The germline gives CDR1 MGHRA, CDR2 YSYEKL. The CDR3 nucleotides read TGCGCCAGCAGCCAAGCTCCAGGGAGGACACCCCTCCACTTT. Protein sequence: CASSQAPGRTPLHF.

This clone appeared many times. The chain combines TRBV9 with TRBJ2-7; 8 bases match TRBD1. Germline CDR1 is SGDLS and CDR2 is YYNGEE. Trimming took 0 bases from V and 2 from J; bases not matched to a gene: 7. This CDR3 region has 16 residues. CDR3 amino acids: CASSVAPGGSPYEQYF. The CDR3 DNA follows: TGTGCCAGCAGCGTAGCTCCAGGGGGCTCTCCCTACGAGCAGTACTTC.